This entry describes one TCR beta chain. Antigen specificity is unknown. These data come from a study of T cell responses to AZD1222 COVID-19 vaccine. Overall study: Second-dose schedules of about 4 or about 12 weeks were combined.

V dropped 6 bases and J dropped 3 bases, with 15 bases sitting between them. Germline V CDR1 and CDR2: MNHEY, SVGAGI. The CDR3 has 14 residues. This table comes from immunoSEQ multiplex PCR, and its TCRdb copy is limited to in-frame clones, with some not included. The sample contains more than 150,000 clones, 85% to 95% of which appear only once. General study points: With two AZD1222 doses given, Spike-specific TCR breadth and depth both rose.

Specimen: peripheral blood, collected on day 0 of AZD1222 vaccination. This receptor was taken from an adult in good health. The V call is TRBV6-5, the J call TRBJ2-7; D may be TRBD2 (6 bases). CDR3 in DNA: TGTGCCAGCAGCCCCCTAGAGGGAGGCTACGAGCAGTACTTC. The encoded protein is CASSPLEGGYEQYF.